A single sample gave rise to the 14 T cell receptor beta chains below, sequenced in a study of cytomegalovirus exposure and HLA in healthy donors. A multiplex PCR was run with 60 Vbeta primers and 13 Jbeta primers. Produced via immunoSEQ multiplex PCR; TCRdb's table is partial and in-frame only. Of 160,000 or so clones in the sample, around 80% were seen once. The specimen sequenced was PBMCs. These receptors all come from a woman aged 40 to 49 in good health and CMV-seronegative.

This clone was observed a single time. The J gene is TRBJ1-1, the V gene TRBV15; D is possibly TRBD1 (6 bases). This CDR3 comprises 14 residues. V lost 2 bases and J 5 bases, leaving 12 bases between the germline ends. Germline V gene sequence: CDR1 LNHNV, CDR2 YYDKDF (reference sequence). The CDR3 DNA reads TGTGCCACCAGCAGAACAGGGTTGGGGACTGAAGCTTTCTTT. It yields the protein CATSRTGLGTEAFF.

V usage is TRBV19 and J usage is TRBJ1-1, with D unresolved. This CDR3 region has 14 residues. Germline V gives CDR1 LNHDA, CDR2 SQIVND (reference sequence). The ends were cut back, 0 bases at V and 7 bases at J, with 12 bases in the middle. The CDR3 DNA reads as TGTGCCAGTAGTATAGATGCTTCCCGGAGTGAAGCTTTCTTT. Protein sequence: CASSIDASRSEAFF. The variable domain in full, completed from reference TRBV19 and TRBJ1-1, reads DGGITQSPKYLFRKEGQNVTLSCEQNLNHDAMYWYRQDPGQGLRLIYYSQIVNDFQKGDIAEGYSVSREKKESFPLTVTSAQKNPTAFYLCASSIDASRSEAFFGQGTRLTVV.

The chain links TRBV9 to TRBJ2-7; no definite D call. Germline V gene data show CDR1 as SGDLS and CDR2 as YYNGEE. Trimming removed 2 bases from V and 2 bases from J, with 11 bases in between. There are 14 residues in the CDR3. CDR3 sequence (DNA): TGTGCCAGCAGCGTGGGCCAGTCGCCCTACGAGCAGTACTTC. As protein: CASSVGQSPYEQYF.

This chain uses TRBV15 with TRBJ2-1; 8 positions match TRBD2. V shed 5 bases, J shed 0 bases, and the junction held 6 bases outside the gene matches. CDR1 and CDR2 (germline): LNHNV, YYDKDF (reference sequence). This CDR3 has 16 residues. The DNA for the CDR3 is TGTGCCACCAGCGGAGGGAGCGGGGGCTCCTACAATGAGCAGTTCTTC. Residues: CATSGGSGGSYNEQFF.

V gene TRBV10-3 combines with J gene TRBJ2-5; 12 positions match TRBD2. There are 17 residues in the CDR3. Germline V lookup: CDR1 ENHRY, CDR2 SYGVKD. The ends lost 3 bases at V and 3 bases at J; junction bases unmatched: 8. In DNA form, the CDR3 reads TGTGCCATCAGTGATGGTCTAGCGGGAGGGGTTGAAGAGACCCAGTACTTC. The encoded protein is CAISDGLAGGVEETQYF.

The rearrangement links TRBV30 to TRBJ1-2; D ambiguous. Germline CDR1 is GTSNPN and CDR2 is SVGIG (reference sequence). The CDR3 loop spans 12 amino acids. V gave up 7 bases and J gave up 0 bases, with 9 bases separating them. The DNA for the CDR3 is TGTGCCTCAGGCCAAACTAACTATGGCTACACCTTC. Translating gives CASGQTNYGYTF.

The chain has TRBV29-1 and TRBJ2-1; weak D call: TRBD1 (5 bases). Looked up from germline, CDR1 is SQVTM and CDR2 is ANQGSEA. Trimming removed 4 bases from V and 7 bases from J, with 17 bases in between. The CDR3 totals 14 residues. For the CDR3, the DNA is TGCAGCGTTGTCGGCAGGGTGTCTTGGAATGAGCAGTTCTTC. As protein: CSVVGRVSWNEQFF.

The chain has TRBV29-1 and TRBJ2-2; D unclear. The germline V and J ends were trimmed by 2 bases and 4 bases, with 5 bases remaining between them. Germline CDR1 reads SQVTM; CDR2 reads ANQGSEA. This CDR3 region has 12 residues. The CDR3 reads CSVERGTGELFF. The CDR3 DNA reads TGCAGCGTTGAACGAGGCACCGGGGAGCTGTTTTTT.

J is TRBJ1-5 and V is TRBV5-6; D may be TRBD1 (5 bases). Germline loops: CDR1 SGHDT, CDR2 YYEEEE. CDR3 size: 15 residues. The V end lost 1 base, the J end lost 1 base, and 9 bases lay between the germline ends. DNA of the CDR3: TGTGCCAGCAGCTTGTGGGGGGTAAGCAATCAGCCCCAGCATTTT. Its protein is CASSLWGVSNQPQHF.

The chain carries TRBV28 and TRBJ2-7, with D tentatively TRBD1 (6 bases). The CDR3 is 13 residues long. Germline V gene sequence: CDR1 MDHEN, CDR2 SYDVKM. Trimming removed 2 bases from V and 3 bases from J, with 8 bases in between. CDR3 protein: CASSLNRDYEQYF. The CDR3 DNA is TGTGCCAGCAGTTTAAACAGGGACTACGAGCAGTACTTC.

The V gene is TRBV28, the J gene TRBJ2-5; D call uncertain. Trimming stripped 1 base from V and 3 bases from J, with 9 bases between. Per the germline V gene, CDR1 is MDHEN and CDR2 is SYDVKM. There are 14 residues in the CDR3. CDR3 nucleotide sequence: TGTGCCAGCAGTTTATTAGCCCCAAAAGAGACCCAGTACTTC. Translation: CASSLLAPKETQYF.

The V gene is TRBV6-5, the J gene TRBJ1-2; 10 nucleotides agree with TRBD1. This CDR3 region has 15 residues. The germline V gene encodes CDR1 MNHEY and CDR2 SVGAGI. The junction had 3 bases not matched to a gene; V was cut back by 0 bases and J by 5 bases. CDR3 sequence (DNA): TGTGCCAGCAGTTACTCGACAGGGGGCGAGTATGGCTACACCTTC. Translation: CASSYSTGGEYGYTF.

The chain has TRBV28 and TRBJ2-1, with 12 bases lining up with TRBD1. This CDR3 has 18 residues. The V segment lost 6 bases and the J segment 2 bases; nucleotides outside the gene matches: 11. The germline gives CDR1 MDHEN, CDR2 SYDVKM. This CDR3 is CASREFTGTGGPYNEQFF. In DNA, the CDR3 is TGTGCCAGCAGAGAATTCACCGGGACAGGGGGCCCCTACAATGAGCAGTTCTTC.

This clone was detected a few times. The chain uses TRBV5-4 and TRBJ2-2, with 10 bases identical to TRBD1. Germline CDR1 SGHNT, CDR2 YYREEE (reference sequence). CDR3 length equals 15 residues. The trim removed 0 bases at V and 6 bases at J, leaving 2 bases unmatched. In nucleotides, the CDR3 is TGTGCCAGCAGCTTGGCGACAGGGGGCCCCGGGGAGCTGTTTTTT. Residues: CASSLATGGPGELFF. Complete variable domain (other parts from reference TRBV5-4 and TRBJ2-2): ETGVTQSPTHLIKTRGQQVTLRCSSQSGHNTVSWYQQALGQGPQFIFQYYREEENGRGNFPPRFSGLQFPNYSSELNVNALELDDSALYLCASSLATGGPGELFFGEGSRLTVL.